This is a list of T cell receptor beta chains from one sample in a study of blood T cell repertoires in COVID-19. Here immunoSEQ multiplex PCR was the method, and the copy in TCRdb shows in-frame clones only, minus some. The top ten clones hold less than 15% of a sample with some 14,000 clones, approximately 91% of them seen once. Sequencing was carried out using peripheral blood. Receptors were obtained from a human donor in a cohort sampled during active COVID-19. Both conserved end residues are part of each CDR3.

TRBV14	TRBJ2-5	CASSPFTTPYQETQYF
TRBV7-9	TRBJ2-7	CASGSSYEQYF
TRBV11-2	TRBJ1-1	CVSSRVFGGAVNTEAFF
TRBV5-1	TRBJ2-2	CASSPDRENTGELFF
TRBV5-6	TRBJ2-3	CASSWGTGRTDTQYF
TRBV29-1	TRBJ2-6	CSVGGQGSHSGANVLTF
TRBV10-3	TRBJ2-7	CAISAGNEQYF
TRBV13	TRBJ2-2	CASSLHGAGTGELFF
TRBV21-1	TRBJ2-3	CASSKDGRGPRNTDTQYF
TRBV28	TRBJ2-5	CASTLAGAGQETQYF
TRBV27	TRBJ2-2	CASSFYRDNTGELFF
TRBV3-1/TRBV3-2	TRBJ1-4	CASSQRTGGPNQLFF
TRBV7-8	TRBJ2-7	CASSETSASSSYEQYF
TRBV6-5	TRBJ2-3	CASSRQRERPDTQYF
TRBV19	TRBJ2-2	CASAEGRLDTGELFF
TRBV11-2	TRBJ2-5	CASSPLSVAGGQETQYF
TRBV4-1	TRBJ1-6	CASSQGQGGSPLHF
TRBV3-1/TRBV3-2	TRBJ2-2	CASSQDLRQNTGELFF
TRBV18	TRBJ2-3	CASSPGVGGGTDTQYF
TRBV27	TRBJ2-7	CASSPYGTGVYEQYF
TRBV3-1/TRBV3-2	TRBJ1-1	CASSPTGNTEAFF
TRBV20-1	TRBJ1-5	CSASDRRGGSQPQHF
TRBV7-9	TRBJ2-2	CASSFAVSGELFF
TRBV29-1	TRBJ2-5	CSVEPTVLETQYF
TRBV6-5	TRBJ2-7	CASSFRGGKYEQYF
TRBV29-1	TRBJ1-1	CSVGRGMNTEAFF
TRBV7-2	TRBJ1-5	CASSPREGRGIQPQHF
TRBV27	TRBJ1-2	CASSLTQGSSYTF
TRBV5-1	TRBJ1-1	CASSLQGRINTEAFF
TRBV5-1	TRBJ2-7	CASSWGRQESSYEQYF
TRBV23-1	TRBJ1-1	CASSQSGGQTSTRGNTEAFF
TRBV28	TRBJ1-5	CASSWDKNQPQHF
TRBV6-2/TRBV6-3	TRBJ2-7	CASSSGGASYEQYF
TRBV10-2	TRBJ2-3	CASSESSVYTDTQYF
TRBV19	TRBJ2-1	CASRALEGSQFF
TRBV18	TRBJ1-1	CASSPGGQMNTEAFF
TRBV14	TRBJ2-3	CASSPQGASTDTQYF
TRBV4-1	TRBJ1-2	CASSQAQGNNYGYTF
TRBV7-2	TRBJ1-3	CASSLVMDGRTSPGNTIYF
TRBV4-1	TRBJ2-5	CASSHLGGVAGAGETQYF
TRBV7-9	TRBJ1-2	CASSLRRDRGPGGYTF
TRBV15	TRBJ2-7	CATSRDRGSEQYF
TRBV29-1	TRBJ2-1	CSVIKGVYEQFF
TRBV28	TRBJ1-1	CASSDQYDLVVSAFF
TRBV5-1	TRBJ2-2	CASSPGGGQVSGELFF